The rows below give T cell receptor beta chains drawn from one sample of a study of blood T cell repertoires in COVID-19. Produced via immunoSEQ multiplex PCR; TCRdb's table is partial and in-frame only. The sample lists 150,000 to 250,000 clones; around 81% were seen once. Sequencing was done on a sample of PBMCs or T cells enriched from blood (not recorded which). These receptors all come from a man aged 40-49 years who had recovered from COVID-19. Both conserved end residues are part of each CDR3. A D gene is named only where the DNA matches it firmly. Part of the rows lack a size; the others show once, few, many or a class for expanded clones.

CDR3: CASSYSGTANQPQHF
DNA: TGTGCCAGCAGTTACTCCGGGACAGCCAATCAGCCCCAGCATTTT
J: TRBJ1-5
size: once
V: TRBV6-5
D: TRBD1

CDR3: CASSDLAKNIQYF
DNA: TGTGCCAGTTCAGATTTAGCCAAAAACATTCAGTACTTC
J: TRBJ2-4
size: once
V: TRBV2
D: -

CDR3: CASSFSGGEVEQFF
DNA: TGTGCCAGCAGCTTTAGCGGGGGGGAGGTTGAGCAGTTCTTC
J: TRBJ2-1
size: -
V: TRBV7-9
D: TRBD2

CDR3: CASTRGQDYGYTF
DNA: TGTGCCAGCACGCGGGGGCAGGACTATGGCTACACCTTC
J: TRBJ1-2
size: -
V: TRBV6-5
D: -

CDR3: CASSLAGYGNTIYF
DNA: TGCGCCAGCAGCTTGGCAGGTTACGGAAACACCATATATTTT
J: TRBJ1-3
size: -
V: TRBV5-1
D: -

CDR3: CAIDGTGYNEQFF
DNA: TGTGCCATCGATGGGACAGGGTATAATGAGCAGTTCTTC
J: TRBJ2-1
size: -
V: TRBV10-3
D: TRBD1

CDR3: CASSPRTGGAEKAFF
DNA: TGTGCCAGCAGTCCTAGGACAGGGGGCGCCGAGAAAGCTTTCTTT
J: TRBJ1-1
size: -
V: TRBV2
D: TRBD1

CDR3: CASSVETGGIYEQYF
DNA: TGTGCCAGCAGTGTGGAGACAGGGGGCATCTACGAGCAGTACTTC
J: TRBJ2-7
size: few
V: TRBV9
D: TRBD1

CDR3: CSAGGQQNTEAFF
DNA: TGCAGCGCAGGGGGACAGCAGAACACTGAAGCTTTCTTT
J: TRBJ1-1
size: -
V: TRBV29-1
D: TRBD1

CDR3: CASSVQGLAGYTGELFF
DNA: TGTGCCAGCAGCGTACAAGGACTAGCGGGGTACACCGGGGAGCTGTTTTTT
J: TRBJ2-2
size: -
V: TRBV9
D: TRBD2

CDR3: CASSANRTPWNSGNTIYF
DNA: TGTGCCAGCAGTGCCAACAGGACACCTTGGAACTCTGGAAACACCATATATTTT
J: TRBJ1-3
size: once
V: TRBV25-1
D: -

CDR3: CAASTGAIAIPKAFF
DNA: TGTGCCGCGTCTACAGGGGCGATCGCTATCCCCAAAGCTTTCTTT
J: TRBJ1-1
size: -
V: TRBV10-3
D: TRBD1